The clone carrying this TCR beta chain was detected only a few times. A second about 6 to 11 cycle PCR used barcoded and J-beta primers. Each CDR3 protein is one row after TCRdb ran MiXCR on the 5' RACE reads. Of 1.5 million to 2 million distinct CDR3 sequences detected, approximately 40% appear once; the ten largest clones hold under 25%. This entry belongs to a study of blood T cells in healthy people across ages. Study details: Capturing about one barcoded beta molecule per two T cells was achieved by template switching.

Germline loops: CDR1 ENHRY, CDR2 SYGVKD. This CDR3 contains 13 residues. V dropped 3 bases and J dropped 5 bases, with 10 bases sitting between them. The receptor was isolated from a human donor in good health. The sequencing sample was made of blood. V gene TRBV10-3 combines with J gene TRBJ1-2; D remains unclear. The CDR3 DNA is TGTGCCATCAGTGACCCCCCGGGGTATGGCTACACCTTC. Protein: CAISDPPGYGYTF.